These T cell receptor beta chains were read from a single sample in a study of response to subunit inactivated influenza vaccine. TCRdb re-derived calls from the RT-PCR reads in MiXCR, one entry per CDR3 protein. This table has approximately 300,000 distinct CDR3 sequences, approximately 20% appearing once. Sequencing was performed on PBMCs from blood, taken about 20 months after vaccination. Source of these receptors: a man aged 50 to 75 who received an inactivated influenza vaccine. Both conserved end residues are part of each CDR3.

TRBV6-1	TRBJ2-2	CASRIDTTGELFF
TRBV4-3	TRBJ1-1	CASSQEHNRARGAFF
TRBV28	TRBJ1-3	CASSLPGPGNTIYF
TRBV6-4	TRBJ1-1	CASRVWDSMNTEAFF
TRBV20-1	TRBJ1-2	CSALNRDSNKGTYGYTF
TRBV5-1	TRBJ1-2	CASSPNSGTGGGYTF
TRBV29-1	TRBJ2-1	CSAGPYNEQFF
TRBV9	TRBJ2-3	CASSEHGTSGDTQYF
TRBV6-2/TRBV6-3	TRBJ1-1	CASSFSSGTGITLGNTEAFF
TRBV3-1	TRBJ1-2	CASSPFQGSNYGYTF
TRBV7-2	TRBJ2-5	CASSLGSGETQYF
TRBV20-1	TRBJ2-4	CSADNRVATKNIQYF
TRBV5-1	TRBJ1-1	CASSSSTGNTEAFF
TRBV6-1	TRBJ1-1	CASSPGLYTEAFF
TRBV6-5	TRBJ1-2	CASRARRNYGYTF
TRBV10-3	TRBJ2-2	CAIRGTDNTGELFF
TRBV20-1	TRBJ2-2	CSARPWGGPTGELFF
TRBV20-1	TRBJ2-4	CSARSRAKNIQYF
TRBV29-1	TRBJ1-1	CSVGEFGDEAFF
TRBV11-1	TRBJ2-1	CASSLAGRPLAGEYNEQFF
TRBV12-3/TRBV12-4	TRBJ1-3	CASGQGPSGNTIYF
TRBV5-1	TRBJ2-7	CASSLVRPAQGEQYF
TRBV28	TRBJ1-5	CASRVSAQPQHF
TRBV5-1	TRBJ1-3	CASSLGGLGSGNTIYF
TRBV7-2	TRBJ1-6	CASSLLQQGSSPLHF
TRBV7-3	TRBJ2-1	CASSLTRASGRVSYNEQFF
TRBV4-1	TRBJ1-3	CASSWAGVSGNTIYF
TRBV28	TRBJ1-1	CASSNRGRRNTEAFF
TRBV6-1	TRBJ2-5	CASRGRGQETQYF
TRBV6-9	TRBJ2-7	CASSYPADEQYF
TRBV4-2	TRBJ1-6	CASSPGQGTNSPLHF
TRBV29-1	TRBJ1-4	CSVLHNEKLFF
TRBV29-1	TRBJ2-1	CSVLRLAGGFDEQFF
TRBV12-3/TRBV12-4	TRBJ1-2	CASSTTRQGGGGYTF
TRBV6-1	TRBJ2-5	CASSEWSGTPQETQYF
TRBV7-2	TRBJ2-7	CASSSNQGGLRNEQYF
TRBV20-1	TRBJ1-5	CSARRGTVSNQPQHF
TRBV6-5	TRBJ1-1	CASSSYPENRAAAFF
TRBV4-2	TRBJ2-5	CASSQGQDRYEETQYF
TRBV29-1	TRBJ2-2	CSVENNRGDTGELFF
TRBV5-1	TRBJ2-2	CASSSSVSTGELFF
TRBV6-1	TRBJ1-1	CASSPRDRGNTEAFF
TRBV12-3/TRBV12-4	TRBJ2-7	CASSLEGTDYEQYF
TRBV11-2	TRBJ2-1	CASSKNDGSSYNEQFF
TRBV5-4	TRBJ1-1	CASSFQGGSGTEAFF
TRBV12-3/TRBV12-4	TRBJ1-5	CASSYEGNQPQHF
TRBV12-3/TRBV12-4	TRBJ1-2	CASSQGGDLYGYTF
TRBV2	TRBJ2-5	CASSLVLWAGQIIQETQYF